The 5 T cell receptor beta chains reported below all come from one sample, sequenced in a study of blood T cell repertoires in COVID-19. Assay: immunoSEQ multiplex PCR; the TCRdb copy retains only in-frame clones and omits some. The sample has under 85,000 clones; roughly 81% are singletons. The specimen was peripheral blood. The receptors were gathered from a man older than 75 with acute or convalescent COVID-19.

J is TRBJ2-7 and V is TRBV14, with D hard to call. With 5 bases removed from V and 0 bases from J, the gap between germline ends came to 2 bases. This CDR3 has 11 amino acids. Germline V gives CDR1 SGHDN, CDR2 FVKESK. CDR3 protein: CASSYSYEQYF. Here the CDR3 DNA reads TGTGCCAGCAGCTACTCCTACGAGCAGTACTTC.

The chain uses TRBV12-3 or TRBV12-4 and TRBJ2-3; the D gene is possibly TRBD2 (6 bases). The CDR3 has 13 amino acids. V dropped 6 bases and J dropped 4 bases, with 11 bases sitting between them. The CDR3 spells CASREGSPDTQYF. The CDR3 nucleotides read TGTGCCAGCAGGGAGGGTAGCCCAGATACGCAGTATTTT.

The chain uses TRBV6-5 and TRBJ1-2; D possibly corresponds to TRBD1 (5 bases). Germline V CDR1 and CDR2: MNHEY, SVGAGI. The CDR3 contains 11 residues. Deletions cut 7 bases from V and 5 bases from J, with 8 bases between. The CDR3 coding sequence is TGTGCCAGCACGGGGGAGTATGGCTACACCTTC. It codes for CASTGEYGYTF.

This chain connects TRBV29-1 to TRBJ1-1; D remains ambiguous. The CDR3 loop spans 12 amino acids. Trimming cost V 5 bases and J 1 base, with 8 bases left between them. CDR1 and CDR2 (germline): SQVTM, ANQGSEA. The CDR3, as DNA: TGCAGCGTTAGTTCCGGGAACACTGAAGCTTTCTTT. Protein: CSVSSGNTEAFF. Supplemented by reference TRBV29-1 and TRBJ1-1, the full variable domain reads SAVISQKPSRDICQRGTSLTIQCQVDSQVTMMFWYRQQPGQSLTLIATANQGSEATYESGFVIDKFPISRPNLTFSTLTVSNMSPEDSSIYLCSVSSGNTEAFFGQGTRLTVV.

V usage is TRBV2 and J usage is TRBJ1-2; D uncertain. This CDR3 comprises 11 residues. CDR1 SNHLY and CDR2 FYNNEI come from the germline V gene. Deletions cut 6 bases from V and 7 bases from J, with 9 bases between. CDR3 region: CASRASGGYTF. In DNA form, the CDR3 reads TGTGCCAGCAGAGCCTCTGGTGGCTACACCTTC.